The 20 T cell receptor beta chains reported below all come from one sample, sequenced in a study of monozygotic twins with inflammatory bowel disease. TCRdb reprocessed the 5' RACE reads; each CDR3 protein has one entry and no DNA is given. The sample holds more than 350,000 distinct CDR3 sequences. The sample comprised blood. The receptors shown here come from a human donor with ulcerative colitis or Crohn's disease, or a healthy co-twin of an affected twin (not recorded which).

This chain joins TRBV20-1 and TRBJ2-3; the D gene TCRdb calls, TRBD1, cannot be checked with no DNA. The CDR3 has 14 amino acids. Germline values: CDR1 DFQATT, CDR2 SNEGSKA (reference sequence). CDR3 amino acids: CSASIGGFPDTQYF.

V is TRBV18 and J is TRBJ1-5. The CDR3 runs 13 residues. CDR1 and CDR2 from the germline V gene are KGHSH and LQKENI. The CDR3 loop is CASSRALDQPQHF. Variable domain in full (rest from reference TRBV18 and TRBJ1-5): NAGVMQNPRHLVRRRGQEARLRCSPMKGHSHVYWYRQLPEEGLKFMVYLQKENIIDESGMPKERFSAEFPKEGPSILRIQQVVRGDSAAYFCASSRALDQPQHFGDGTRLSIL.

CDR3 in amino acids: CSARDHGQGRAYEQYF. V gene TRBV20-1 combines with J gene TRBJ2-7; checking the TCRdb D call of TRBD1 is not possible without DNA. Germline V gene data show CDR1 as DFQATT and CDR2 as SNEGSKA (reference sequence). The CDR3 loop spans 16 amino acids.

The chain couples TRBV7-3 to TRBJ2-1; TCRdb designates TRBD1, a call that cannot be tested without DNA. The CDR3 is 15 residues long. Germline loops: CDR1 SGHTA, CDR2 FQGTGA. The CDR3 loop is CASSSKDRGRNEQFF.

This chain connects TRBV20-1 to TRBJ1-5; TCRdb outputs TRBD1, but without DNA this stays unchecked. The CDR3 length is 15 residues. Germline lookup yields CDR1 DFQATT and CDR2 SNEGSKA (reference sequence). The CDR3 spells CSARDGTTSNQPQHF.

The chain couples TRBV5-1 to TRBJ2-6; TCRdb proposes TRBD1, but this gene call is untestable without DNA. The CDR3 spans 16 residues. Germline CDR1 SGHRS, CDR2 YFSETQ. CDR3 residues: CASSPLSNSGANVLTF.

The V gene is TRBV2, the J gene TRBJ1-1; without DNA, the TCRdb call of TRBD1 cannot be checked. The V gene's germline CDR1 is SNHLY and CDR2 FYNNEI. This CDR3 is 14 amino acids long. CDR3 loop: CASSTQVMNTEAFF.

CDR3 sequence: CASSFWTGQYEQYF. The chain combines TRBV7-9 with TRBJ2-7; TCRdb's D call of TRBD1 is untestable without DNA. Germline assignment: CDR1 SEHNR and CDR2 FQNEAQ (reference sequence). This CDR3 has 14 residues.

The rearrangement joins TRBV20-1 to TRBJ1-6; TCRdb picks TRBD1, but there is no DNA to check that call. From germline, CDR1 is DFQATT and CDR2 SNEGSKA (reference sequence). CDR3 size: 17 residues. The CDR3 loop reads CSARADRSSSYNSPLHF.

The CDR3 sequence: CASSSGDPRETQYF. The V gene is TRBV5-1, the J gene TRBJ2-5; TCRdb outputs TRBD1, but without DNA this stays unchecked. The germline gives CDR1 SGHRS, CDR2 YFSETQ. This CDR3 has 14 residues.

This chain uses TRBV7-9 with TRBJ2-1. Germline V gene data show CDR1 as SEHNR and CDR2 as FQNEAQ (reference sequence). The CDR3 is made up of 15 amino acids. The CDR3 loop is CASSPSLSSYNEQFF. Based on the CDR3 plus reference TRBV7-9 and TRBJ2-1, the full variable domain is DTGVSQNPRHKITKRGQNVTFRCDPISEHNRLYWYRQTLGQGPEFLTYFQNEAQLEKSRLLSDRFSAERPKGSFSTLEIQRTEQGDSAMYLCASSPSLSSYNEQFFGPGTRLTVL.

This chain connects TRBV2 to TRBJ2-5; TCRdb indicates TRBD2, and absent DNA this call remains unverified. CDR1 is SNHLY, CDR2 FYNNEI, per germline. The CDR3 has 15 residues. The CDR3 spells CASSGTSGGAETQYF. Complete variable domain (other parts from reference TRBV2 and TRBJ2-5): EPEVTQTPSHQVTQMGQEVILRCVPISNHLYFYWYRQILGQKVEFLVSFYNNEISEKSEIFDDQFSVERPDGSNFTLKIRSTKLEDSAMYFCASSGTSGGAETQYFGPGTRLLVL.

V and J are TRBV9 and TRBJ2-1; TCRdb's D call of TRBD1 is untestable without DNA. The CDR3 runs to 16 residues. Germline CDR1 reads SGDLS; CDR2 reads YYNGEE. CDR3: CASSVAMTGGLVEQFF. Full variable domain (rest looked up from reference TRBV9 and TRBJ2-1): DSGVTQTPKHLITATGQRVTLRCSPRSGDLSVYWYQQSLDQGLQFLIQYYNGEERAKGNILERFSAQQFPDLHSELNLSSLELGDSALYFCASSVAMTGGLVEQFFGPGTRLTVL.

The chain employs TRBV3-1 and TRBJ2-1; TCRdb reports TRBD2, a call that lacks DNA to check it against. CDR1 and CDR2 from the germline V gene are LGHDT and YNNKEL (reference sequence). The CDR3 runs 19 residues. CDR3 sequence reads: CASSQDRGLRREGDNKQFF.

The chain carries TRBV19 and TRBJ2-1; TCRdb outputs TRBD1, but without DNA this stays unchecked. The CDR3 has 15 amino acids. The germline CDR1 and CDR2 sequences are LNHDA and SQIVND (reference sequence). This CDR3 is CASSMGGSSYNEQFF.

This chain uses TRBV5-1 with TRBJ1-4. The CDR3 totals 16 residues. Germline V lookup: CDR1 SGHRS, CDR2 YFSETQ. The CDR3: CASSFGGAATNEKLFF.

The gene calls are TRBV24-1 and TRBJ2-1. From germline, CDR1 is KGHDR and CDR2 SFDVKD. CDR3 size: 14 residues. The CDR3 here is CATSGSRSYNEQFF.

The CDR3 is CASRTQGNQPQHF. The chain employs TRBV28 and TRBJ1-5; TCRdb's D gene call, TRBD1, goes unchecked for lack of DNA. The germline CDR1 and CDR2 sequences are MDHEN and SYDVKM. This CDR3 has 13 residues. Full variable domain (rest looked up from reference TRBV28 and TRBJ1-5): DVKVTQSSRYLVKRTGEKVFLECVQDMDHENMFWYRQDPGLGLRLIYFSYDVKMKEKGDIPEGYSVSREKKERFSLILESASTNQTSMYLCASRTQGNQPQHFGDGTRLSIL.

The chain recombines TRBV7-9 with TRBJ1-4. The germline CDR1 and CDR2 sequences are SEHNR and FQNEAQ (reference sequence). This CDR3 contains 11 residues. Here the CDR3 reads CTSSPHEELFF.

This chain connects TRBV20-1 to TRBJ2-3; TCRdb's D call, TRBD2, is unchecked because there is no DNA. The CDR3 covers 15 residues. Germline CDR1 and CDR2: DFQATT and SNEGSKA (reference sequence). This CDR3 is CSLVAASGVTDTQYF.